This paragraph covers one TCR beta chain sequence. The data were obtained in a study of blood T cell repertoires in COVID-19. Across the study: Sample material is recorded as cDNA or gDNA derived from T cells, B-cell-depleted T cells, or PBMCs.

Assay: immunoSEQ multiplex PCR; the TCRdb copy retains only in-frame clones and omits some. The data hold 150,000 or so clones, with approximately 77% observed a single time. In terms of age and location, participants ranged from roughly 18 to 95 years and lived in about 25 US areas. The sample consisted of PBMCs or T cells enriched from blood (not recorded which). The source of this sequence is a man in his sixties who had recovered from COVID-19.

CDR3 nucleotides: TGTGCCACCAGCAACCGAGGACAGGGAGGGCCTGAAGCTTTCTTT. Translated, it gives CATSNRGQGGPEAFF. The chain joins TRBV15 to TRBJ1-1, with TRBD1 identical over 8 bases. The length of the CDR3 is 15 residues. CDR1 LNHNV and CDR2 YYDKDF come from the germline V gene (reference sequence). Unmatched junction bases numbered 10, after V lost 4 bases and J lost 6 bases. The variable domain in full, with the rest retrieved from reference TRBV15 and TRBJ1-1, is DAMVIQNPRYQVTQFGKPVTLSCSQTLNHNVMYWYQQKSSQAPKLLFHYYDKDFNNEADTPDNFQSRRPNTSFCFLDIRSPGLGDTAMYLCATSNRGQGGPEAFFGQGTRLTVV.